The 25 T cell receptor beta chains reported below all come from one sample, sequenced in a study of PD-1 blockade in classical Hodgkin lymphoma. Repertoires were generated with immunoSEQ multiplex PCR, while TCRdb's copy carries only in-frame clones and drops some. This sample has some 95,000 clones; about 88% occur once, and the top ten carry approximately 12%. Brentuximab vedotin exposure varied, and every patient relapsed after autologous stem cell transplantation. The specimen comprised peripheral blood mononuclear cells (PBMCs), sampled before the second cycle of nivolumab. These receptors all stem from a human donor with classical Hodgkin lymphoma.

V gene TRBV9 combines with J gene TRBJ2-5, with D tentatively TRBD2 (5 bases). The CDR3 is 14 residues long. Germline V gene data show CDR1 as SGDLS and CDR2 as YYNGEE. The V end lost 5 bases, the J end lost 5 bases, and 16 bases lay between the germline ends. As DNA, the CDR3 is TGTGCCAGCAGGGGAGACGTAGGCGTGGAGACCCAGTACTTC. It codes for CASRGDVGVETQYF.

J is TRBJ2-5 and V is TRBV6-6; D is unclear. This CDR3 spans 14 amino acids. The germline V gene encodes CDR1 MNHNY and CDR2 SVGAGI (reference sequence). Trimming removed 6 bases from V and 1 base from J, with 12 bases in between. For the CDR3, the DNA is TGTGCCAGCAGCCTCGCTGGGATCCAAGAGACCCAGTACTTC. Its translation is CASSLAGIQETQYF.

This chain joins TRBV2 and TRBJ2-3; 8 positions agree with TRBD2. CDR3 length: 17 amino acids. Germline CDR1 and CDR2: SNHLY and FYNNEI. Germline trimming cut 3 bases from V and 1 base from J; bases unmatched to any gene: 9. The CDR3 protein is CASSDLPAGGGTDTQYF. CDR3 bases: TGTGCCAGCAGTGATTTACCCGCGGGGGGCGGCACAGATACGCAGTATTTT.

This chain links TRBV4-1 with TRBJ2-4; TRBD2 might be the D (6 bases). With 2 bases removed from V and 1 base from J, the gap between germline ends came to 12 bases. Germline CDR1 and CDR2: MGHRA and YSYEKL. The CDR3 runs to 16 residues. The CDR3 region is CASSQTGGTAKNIQYF. DNA for the CDR3: TGCGCCAGCAGCCAAACCGGCGGGACGGCCAAAAACATTCAGTACTTC.

This rearrangement joins TRBV28 to TRBJ2-3, with 7 nucleotides matching TRBD2. The CDR3 consists of 19 residues. CDR1 and CDR2 from the germline V gene are MDHEN and SYDVKM. V was clipped by 2 bases and J by 2 bases; unmatched bases: 16. Here the CDR3 reads CASSLGGEGPRIYTDTQYF. DNA of the CDR3: TGTGCCAGCAGTTTAGGGGGGGAGGGACCGAGGATTTACACAGATACGCAGTATTTT.

J is TRBJ1-1 and V is TRBV28; no clear D gene. The CDR3 runs to 14 residues. In germline, CDR1 is MDHEN, CDR2 SYDVKM. Trimming took off 7 bases at V and 5 bases at J, with 17 bases between the two ends. The CDR3 coding sequence is TGTGCCAGCACTTTGTCCGGGGTAGGAACTGAAGCTTTCTTT. Protein product: CASTLSGVGTEAFF.

This clone is a singleton in its sample. This chain connects TRBV15 to TRBJ1-1; D is uncertain. The germline gives CDR1 LNHNV, CDR2 YYDKDF (reference sequence). The CDR3 has 15 residues. V was clipped by 0 bases and J by 4 bases, with 12 bases between them. The CDR3 DNA follows: TGTGCCACCAGCAGAGATCCTTCTCCGGGCACTGAAGCTTTCTTT. Translating it yields CATSRDPSPGTEAFF. Filled out from reference TRBV15 and TRBJ1-1, the complete variable domain reads DAMVIQNPRYQVTQFGKPVTLSCSQTLNHNVMYWYQQKSSQAPKLLFHYYDKDFNNEADTPDNFQSRRPNTSFCFLDIRSPGLGDTAMYLCATSRDPSPGTEAFFGQGTRLTVV.

The rearrangement links TRBV13 to TRBJ2-7, with D perhaps matching TRBD2 (7 bases). The CDR3 sequence is 15 residues long. The germline gives CDR1 PRHDT, CDR2 FYEKMQ (reference sequence). The V end was cut by 7 bases, the J end by 1 base, with 17 bases between. The CDR3 bases are TGTGCCAGCAAAAGGGGGGGTTTAGGGTCCTACGAGCAGTACTTC. It yields the protein CASKRGGLGSYEQYF.

The chain combines TRBV7-8 with TRBJ2-3, with 8 bases aligning to TRBD1. This CDR3 is 16 amino acids long. CDR1 is SGHVS and CDR2 is FQNEAQ in the germline V gene. V was pared by 2 bases and J by 4 bases, with 8 bases of the junction left unmatched. The CDR3 DNA follows: TGTGCCAGCAGCTTAACAGCAGGGGGCCGGTCAGATACGCAGTATTTT. Translating it yields CASSLTAGGRSDTQYF.

This clone has just one count. This rearrangement joins TRBV28 to TRBJ2-2; possibly TRBD2 for D (6 bases). Trimming cost V 7 bases and J 3 bases, with 27 bases left between them. The CDR3 runs to 19 residues. Germline CDR1 reads MDHEN; CDR2 reads SYDVKM. The CDR3 region has the DNA TGTGCCAGCACCCCGGGATTAGGGCGGACACCGGGGGACACCGGGGAGCTGTTTTTT. Translated: CASTPGLGRTPGDTGELFF.

J is TRBJ2-3 and V is TRBV4-1, with D maybe TRBD2 (6 bases). V was trimmed by 2 bases and J by 4 bases, leaving 10 bases between them. Germline CDR1 is MGHRA and CDR2 is YSYEKL. The CDR3 is 14 residues long. The CDR3 protein is CASSQLGGADTQYF. The CDR3 DNA reads TGCGCCAGCAGCCAATTGGGGGGTGCAGATACGCAGTATTTT.

As DNA, the CDR3 is TGTGCCATCAGTTCGAACAGGGGGCGCCCCTACGAGCAGTACTTC. Translation gives CAISSNRGRPYEQYF. The chain combines TRBV10-3 with TRBJ2-7; TRBD1 aligns across 9 bases. Per the germline V gene, CDR1 is ENHRY and CDR2 is SYGVKD. The V segment lost 5 bases and the J segment 2 bases; nucleotides outside the gene matches: 7. The CDR3 contains 15 residues.

The chain couples TRBV11-2 to TRBJ2-7; D remains ambiguous. CDR3 length equals 13 residues. Germline V gives CDR1 SGHAT, CDR2 FQNNGV. With 3 bases removed from V and 9 bases from J, the gap between germline ends came to 15 bases. This CDR3 is CASSFPHGPMQYF. CDR3 nucleotide sequence: TGTGCCAGCAGCTTTCCCCACGGGCCCATGCAGTACTTC.

The CDR3 DNA reads as TGTGCCAGCAGCTTAGCCAGGGCTGAAGGCTACACCTTC. This translates into CASSLARAEGYTF. The chain carries TRBV7-2 and TRBJ1-2, with D possibly matching TRBD1 (5 bases). The germline V and J ends were trimmed by 0 bases and 8 bases, with 10 bases remaining between them. Germline-derived CDR1 and CDR2 are SGHTA and FQGNSA. The CDR3 loop spans 13 amino acids.

The V and J genes are TRBV30 and TRBJ2-5; 7 bases agree with TRBD2. The CDR3 has 12 amino acids. J lost 4 bases, V lost 1 base, and 0 bases had no gene match. Germline CDR1 and CDR2: GTSNPN and SVGIG (reference sequence). The CDR3 nucleotides are TGTGCCTGGAGTGGGGGGGGAGAGACCCAGTACTTC. This encodes CAWSGGGETQYF.

The rearrangement joins TRBV4-1 to TRBJ2-7; TRBD2 might be the D (5 bases). CDR1 is MGHRA, CDR2 YSYEKL, per germline. The V and J ends lost 1 base and 0 bases respectively, with 10 bases between them. This CDR3 has 15 residues. The CDR3 DNA sequence: TGCGCCAGCAGCCAAGTCTTTGGGAGCTCCTACGAGCAGTACTTC. It encodes CASSQVFGSSYEQYF.

The rearrangement uses TRBV5-4 and TRBJ2-3; 7 bases fit TRBD1. V shed 3 bases, J shed 2 bases, and the junction held 9 bases outside the gene matches. Germline V gene data show CDR1 as SGHNT and CDR2 as YYREEE (reference sequence). This CDR3 has 16 residues. CDR3 DNA: TGTGCCAGCAGCTCAGATCCGACAGGGAACACAGATACGCAGTATTTT. Its translation: CASSSDPTGNTDTQYF.

The chain employs TRBV6-1 and TRBJ1-2; tentatively, D is TRBD1 (5 bases). Trimming cost V 6 bases and J 4 bases, with 12 bases left between them. Looked up from germline, CDR1 is MNHNS and CDR2 is SASEGT. The CDR3 loop spans 13 amino acids. CDR3 coding DNA: TGTGCCAGCAGACAGGAGAACTTCTATGGCTACACCTTC. Translated: CASRQENFYGYTF.

This chain links TRBV27 with TRBJ1-5, with 7 bases that match TRBD1. Germline values: CDR1 MNHEY, CDR2 SMNVEV (reference sequence). The CDR3 runs 21 residues. V dropped 5 bases and J dropped 2; count of bases not matched to a gene: 24. The CDR3 DNA sequence: TGTGCCAGCAGTCCGCGGACAGGTCAAGGATATCGGATATTAGGCAATCAGCCCCAGCATTTT. Amino acids: CASSPRTGQGYRILGNQPQHF.

The chain links TRBV6-5 to TRBJ2-5; no clear D. The CDR3 contains 13 residues. Germline-derived CDR1 and CDR2 are MNHEY and SVGAGI. V lost 0 bases and J lost 5, with 7 bases in between. CDR3 in amino acids: CASSYSSWETQYF. Here the CDR3 DNA reads TGTGCCAGCAGTTACTCGTCTTGGGAGACCCAGTACTTC.

The chain carries TRBV2 and TRBJ2-7; D is unclear. The ends were cut back, 8 bases at V and 3 bases at J, with 14 bases in the middle. CDR3 length: 13 amino acids. CDR1 is SNHLY and CDR2 is FYNNEI in the germline V gene. The CDR3 here is CASGVGDLYEQYF. The CDR3 region has the DNA TGTGCCAGCGGGGTCGGTGACCTCTACGAGCAGTACTTC.

The V call is TRBV27, the J call TRBJ2-1, with 12 nucleotides matching TRBD2. This CDR3 has 15 residues. Trimming removed 8 bases from V and 4 bases from J; junction bases left unmatched: 6. CDR1 MNHEY and CDR2 SMNVEV come from the germline V gene (reference sequence). The CDR3 spells CASGAGTSGYNEQFF. CDR3 nucleotide sequence: TGTGCCAGCGGGGCCGGGACTAGCGGGTACAATGAGCAGTTCTTC.

The chain joins TRBV2 to TRBJ2-7; D is unclear. Germline V gene sequence: CDR1 SNHLY, CDR2 FYNNEI. V shed 2 bases and J shed 5 bases, with 16 bases lying between them. The CDR3 is 15 residues long. CDR3: CASSESLGSRNEQYF. The CDR3 nucleotides read TGTGCCAGCAGTGAAAGTTTAGGCAGCAGGAACGAGCAGTACTTC. Combining the CDR3 with reference TRBV2 and TRBJ2-7 gives the whole variable domain EPEVTQTPSHQVTQMGQEVILRCVPISNHLYFYWYRQILGQKVEFLVSFYNNEISEKSEIFDDQFSVERPDGSNFTLKIRSTKLEDSAMYFCASSESLGSRNEQYFGPGTRLTVT.

The chain combines TRBV27 with TRBJ1-2; TRBD1 aligns across 10 bases. Germline V gene lookup returns CDR1 MNHEY and CDR2 SMNVEV (reference sequence). The J segment lost 4 bases and the V segment lost 6 bases, leaving 8 bases of the junction unmatched. The CDR3 sequence is 15 residues long. CDR3 nucleotide sequence: TGTGCCAGCAGCAGCGATAGGACAGGGGGCTATGGCTACACCTTC. Protein: CASSSDRTGGYGYTF.

This sequence joins TRBV27 and TRBJ2-3; 10 bases are a match to TRBD2. The CDR3 has 16 amino acids. Germline V gene lookup returns CDR1 MNHEY and CDR2 SMNVEV (reference sequence). V lost 6 bases to trimming and J lost 4 bases; unmatched junction nucleotides: 10. As DNA, the CDR3 is TGTGCCAGCAGCCCGGGTAGCGGGAGGTGGGCAGATACGCAGTATTTT. It yields the protein CASSPGSGRWADTQYF.